The 12 T cell receptor beta chains given below trace back to one sample, sequenced in a study of T cells after yellow fever vaccination. TCRdb reprocessed the 5' RACE reads via MiXCR and lists one record per CDR3 protein. The sample shows about 63,000 distinct CDR3 sequences, about 7.8% of them seen only once. Sequenced here: CD8+ T cells sorted from PBMCs, sampled 15 days after the yellow fever booster vaccination. Receptor source: a man younger than 40 who received the YFV17D yellow fever vaccine.

As for this clonotype: Just one base apart from a much larger clone, this may be a read error. The V call is TRBV6-1, the J call TRBJ2-1, with unresolved D. The CDR3 runs to 13 residues. V shed 4 bases and J shed 5 bases, with 9 bases lying between them. Germline CDR1 and CDR2: MNHNS and SASEGT. CDR3 nucleotide sequence: TGTGCCAGCAGTGGACCACTTCACAATGAGCAGTTCTTC. This sequence encodes CASSGPLHNEQFF.

This clonotype was observed a few times. The chain employs TRBV11-2 and TRBJ1-2; no clear D gene. This CDR3 region has 17 residues. The ends were cut back, 5 bases at V and 4 bases at J, with 23 bases in the middle. The germline V gene encodes CDR1 SGHAT and CDR2 FQNNGV. The CDR3: CASSPTSVLNYLYGYTF. CDR3 sequence (DNA): TGTGCCAGCAGCCCAACGTCGGTGCTTAACTATCTCTATGGCTACACCTTC.

This clonotype was seen many times. The gene calls are TRBV29-1 and TRBJ2-7; D possibly corresponds to TRBD2 (6 bases). The germline V and J ends were trimmed by 4 bases and 3 bases, with 10 bases remaining between them. Germline CDR1 SQVTM, CDR2 ANQGSEA. The CDR3 has 12 amino acids. The CDR3 loop reads CSVGDSNYEQYF. The DNA for the CDR3 is TGCAGCGTTGGGGACTCCAACTACGAGCAGTACTTC.

This clonotype was picked up many times. This chain links TRBV9 with TRBJ1-4; D is uncertain. Germline lookup yields CDR1 SGDLS and CDR2 YYNGEE. V dropped 7 bases and J dropped 7 bases, with 5 bases sitting between them. CDR3 length: 10 amino acids. CDR3 protein: CASLREKLFF. CDR3 DNA: TGTGCCAGCCTGCGTGAAAAACTGTTTTTT.

This clonotype was picked up many times. The genes are TRBV29-1 and TRBJ2-2; 8 bases line up with TRBD2. This CDR3 is 16 amino acids long. The junction had 9 bases not matched to a gene; V was cut back by 4 bases and J by 2 bases. CDR1 SQVTM and CDR2 ANQGSEA come from the germline V gene. The DNA for the CDR3 is TGCAGCGTTGCAAGCGGGAGACCCCAAAACACCGGGGAGCTGTTTTTT. This sequence encodes CSVASGRPQNTGELFF.

This chain uses TRBV27 with TRBJ2-1; tentative D call: TRBD1 (5 bases). V was clipped by 4 bases and J by 6 bases, with 10 bases between them. This CDR3 spans 13 amino acids. CDR1 MNHEY and CDR2 SMNVEV come from the germline V gene (reference sequence). The DNA of the CDR3 is TGTGCCAGCAGTTCGGACATCCTCAATGAGCAGTTCTTC. Its translation is CASSSDILNEQFF.

This clonotype was detected only a few times. This chain links TRBV5-6 with TRBJ1-5; TRBD1 is a possible D gene (5 bases). Germline CDR1 and CDR2: SGHDT and YYEEEE. Trimming took off 1 base at V and 0 bases at J, with 11 bases between the two ends. This CDR3 spans 16 amino acids. CDR3 amino acids: CASSLRPGYSNQPQHF. The CDR3 region has the DNA TGTGCCAGCAGCTTGAGGCCAGGGTATAGCAATCAGCCCCAGCATTTT.

This clonotype was detected many times. The genes are TRBV7-2 and TRBJ2-7; TRBD2 agrees at 10 bases. CDR3 length equals 15 residues. Germline V gene data show CDR1 as SGHTA and CDR2 as FQGNSA. V was clipped by 4 bases and J by 3 bases; unmatched bases: 6. The CDR3 reads CASSSPSGSFYEQYF. Written as DNA, the CDR3 is TGTGCCAGCAGCTCGCCTAGCGGGAGTTTCTACGAGCAGTACTTC.

This clonotype appeared many times. The chain combines TRBV28 with TRBJ2-2; TRBD2 matches at 9 bases. The CDR3 contains 17 residues. V lost 3 bases and J lost 7; bases outside the gene matches: 12. The germline gives CDR1 MDHEN, CDR2 SYDVKM. The CDR3 region has the DNA TGTGCCAGCAGTTTTCTGGCGGGAGGGCTGCGTAGCGGGGAGCTGTTTTTT. Amino acids: CASSFLAGGLRSGELFF.

This clonotype was seen at least ten times. This CDR3 is CASSRGRGPHNQPQHF. The CDR3 DNA reads as TGTGCCAGCAGCAGGGGGAGGGGGCCCCACAATCAGCCCCAGCATTTT. V is TRBV21-1 and J is TRBJ1-5; the table's D call TRBD1 went unverified against the DNA. TRBV21-1 corresponds to a pseudogene. This CDR3 has 16 amino acids.

This clonotype was picked up many times. V gene TRBV6-1 combines with J gene TRBJ2-7; tentatively, D is TRBD2 (5 bases). The CDR3 has 15 residues. Per germline, CDR1 MNHNS and CDR2 SASEGT. The V and J ends lost 3 bases and 0 bases respectively, with 12 bases between them. The CDR3: CASSEGATSSYEQYF. CDR3 in DNA: TGTGCCAGCAGTGAGGGAGCAACAAGCTCCTACGAGCAGTACTTC.

This clonotype appeared many times. The chain uses TRBV27 and TRBJ2-3, with 7 bases lining up with TRBD1. Trimming took 2 bases from V and 0 from J; bases not matched to a gene: 11. CDR1 MNHEY and CDR2 SMNVEV come from the germline V gene (reference sequence). CDR3 size: 18 residues. The CDR3 nucleotides read TGTGCCAGCAGTTTAATGGGACAGCCCGCCCCTAGCACAGATACGCAGTATTTT. This codes for CASSLMGQPAPSTDTQYF.